The TCR beta chain under discussion was sequenced for a study of blood T cell repertoires in COVID-19. Germline assignment: CDR1 MGHRA and CDR2 YSYEKL. Trimming cost V 3 bases and J 2 bases; bases outside gene matches: 7. The CDR3 is 17 amino acids. Using immunoSEQ multiplex PCR, the repertoire was profiled, and TCRdb retains in-frame clones only, with some absent. The sample includes around 260,000 clones, approximately 81% of them seen just once. Sequencing used peripheral blood. This sequence joins TRBV4-1 and TRBJ2-1; TRBD2 aligns across 10 bases. The TCR sequence derives from a man aged 55 to 70 with acute or convalescent COVID-19. The CDR3 region is CASSQSSGRTTYNEQFF. In DNA form, the CDR3 reads TGCGCCAGCAGCCAGAGTAGCGGGAGGACCACCTACAATGAGCAGTTCTTC.